The TCR beta chain under discussion was sequenced for a study of T cell repertoires in cytomegalovirus infection. MiXCR was run by TCRdb on the reads, yielding one entry per CDR3 protein. The data show a few hundred thousand distinct CDR3 sequences, roughly 9.5% seen once. Study-level findings and limits: Cumulative frequency (of public TCR beta family members) identified carriers of CMV plus the relevant HLA.

CDR3 length equals 15 residues. Germline CDR1 is DFQATT and CDR2 is SNEGSKA (reference sequence). Germline trimming cut 2 bases from V and 3 bases from J; bases unmatched to any gene: 9. For this clonotype: The antigen remains unidentified.

V gene TRBV20-1 combines with J gene TRBJ2-7; 8 bases are shared with TRBD2. The source material was PBMCs. The receptor was isolated from a human donor in good health (CMV status not recorded). Some clones in this sample may be carry-over from other donors' samples. This CDR3 reads CSARPGTSGYYEQYF. DNA for the CDR3: TGCAGTGCTAGACCCGGAACTAGCGGATACTACGAGCAGTACTTC.